Below, 20 T cell receptor beta chains from the same sample are listed, as sequenced in a study of T cells in Graves' hyperthyroidism and ophthalmopathy. Amplification targeted TCR beta CDR3 regions from RNA transcripts. TCR CDR3 regions were first amplified by RT-PCR with HTBI primers. TCRdb reanalysed the multiplex PCR reads using MiXCR and keeps one entry per CDR3 protein. The data contain 340,000 or so distinct CDR3 sequences, 16% of them seen just once; the ten biggest clones take up around 35%. The sequencing input was blood. The receptor set was obtained from a man between 25 and 39 years old with Graves' hyperthyroidism.

This clonotype has just a few counts. V and J are TRBV6-1 and TRBJ1-2, with D possibly matching TRBD1 (6 bases). V lost 10 bases to trimming and J lost 2 bases, with 14 bases between them. CDR1 and CDR2 from the germline V gene are MNHNS and SASEGT. The length of the CDR3 is 13 residues. The CDR3 DNA reads TGTGCCACCAGGAATGGACAGAACTATGGCTACACCTTC. Encoded protein: CATRNGQNYGYTF.

The chain uses TRBV13 and TRBJ2-1; 13 bases are a match to TRBD2. The CDR3 is made up of 19 amino acids. V lost 8 bases to trimming and J lost 8 bases; unmatched junction nucleotides: 21. Germline values: CDR1 PRHDT, CDR2 FYEKMQ (reference sequence). DNA of the CDR3: TGTGCCAGCTCCCCCGAAACTAGCGGGAGGGCCAAAGTAATCGATGAGCAGTTCTTC. Amino acid sequence: CASSPETSGRAKVIDEQFF.

The gene calls are TRBV4-1 and TRBJ2-3; maybe TRBD1 (5 bases). V was pared by 3 bases and J by 10 bases, with 14 bases between. Germline lookup yields CDR1 MGHRA and CDR2 YSYEKL. The length of the CDR3 is 13 residues. CDR3 protein: CASSQPGSDAQYF. The CDR3 DNA sequence: TGCGCCAGCAGCCAGCCAGGGTCCGATGCGCAGTATTTT.

This clonotype has at least ten counts. The chain recombines TRBV3-1 with TRBJ2-7; 7 nucleotides match TRBD2. V gave up 9 bases and J gave up 2 bases; unmatched junction bases: 7. Germline CDR1 reads LGHDT; CDR2 reads YNNKEL (reference sequence). This CDR3 has 13 amino acids. CDR3 region: CASSQGGAYEQYF. CDR3 bases: TGTGCCAGTTCCCAGGGAGGGGCCTACGAGCAGTACTTC.

In its sample, this clonotype was seen a few times. V usage is TRBV15 and J usage is TRBJ1-5; no clear D gene. The CDR3 spans 15 residues. The germline V and J ends were trimmed by 0 bases and 2 bases, with 8 bases remaining between them. Germline lookup yields CDR1 LNHNV and CDR2 YYDKDF (reference sequence). The CDR3 reads CATSRDMGGNQPQHF. The CDR3 bases are TGTGCCACCAGCAGAGATATGGGCGGCAATCAGCCCCAGCATTTT. The variable domain in full, with the rest retrieved from reference TRBV15 and TRBJ1-5, is DAMVIQNPRYQVTQFGKPVTLSCSQTLNHNVMYWYQQKSSQAPKLLFHYYDKDFNNEADTPDNFQSRRPNTSFCFLDIRSPGLGDTAMYLCATSRDMGGNQPQHFGDGTRLSIL.

This sequence joins TRBV7-9 and TRBJ2-5; no definite D call. The CDR3 extends over 15 amino acids. V was clipped by 6 bases and J by 0 bases, with 14 bases between them. Germline V gene sequence: CDR1 SEHNR, CDR2 FQNEAQ (reference sequence). The CDR3 DNA is TGTGCCAGCAGTTCGACGAAAGGGTACCAAGAGACCCAGTACTTC. Amino acid sequence: CASSSTKGYQETQYF.

The chain combines TRBV6-1 with TRBJ2-3; 10 positions agree with TRBD2. Germline CDR1 MNHNS, CDR2 SASEGT. The CDR3 has 18 amino acids. J lost 6 bases, V lost 5 bases, and 17 bases had no gene match. DNA for the CDR3: TGTGCCAGCAGTTTCGGTGTGAGGAGCGGGAGGGGGTGGGATACGCAGTATTTT. Protein: CASSFGVRSGRGWDTQYF.

V is TRBV5-1 and J is TRBJ1-4; tentative D call: TRBD1 (5 bases). This CDR3 is built from 15 residues. Germline V gives CDR1 SGHRS, CDR2 YFSETQ. V was trimmed by 0 bases and J by 7 bases, leaving 13 bases between them. CDR3 residues: CASSLGAGKGEKLFF. For the CDR3, the DNA is TGCGCCAGCAGCTTGGGGGCAGGGAAAGGTGAAAAACTGTTTTTT.

The chain uses TRBV15 and TRBJ1-5; D gene uncertain. This CDR3 comprises 14 residues. V lost 5 bases and J 2 bases, leaving 10 bases between the germline ends. The germline V gene has CDR1 LNHNV and CDR2 YYDKDF (reference sequence). The CDR3 nucleotides read TGTGCCACCAGCCGCGCTCTGGGCAATCAGCCCCAGCATTTT. Translating it yields CATSRALGNQPQHF.

Many counts were recorded for this clonotype. The V gene is TRBV6-1, the J gene TRBJ1-1, with 10 nucleotides matching TRBD1. Trimming took 9 bases from V and 2 from J; bases not matched to a gene: 9. This CDR3 region has 15 residues. The germline V gene has CDR1 MNHNS and CDR2 SASEGT. The CDR3 loop is CASITGTGANTEAFF. CDR3 DNA: TGTGCCAGTATAACCGGGACAGGGGCAAACACTGAAGCTTTCTTT.

This clonotype was seen many times. This sequence joins TRBV7-6 and TRBJ2-1, with D possibly matching TRBD2 (6 bases). The V and J ends lost 6 bases and 2 bases respectively, with 14 bases between them. Looked up from germline, CDR1 is SGHVS and CDR2 is FNYEAQ. The CDR3 contains 15 residues. The CDR3 DNA is TGTGCCAGCAGTCGAAGGAGGGGTCCCTACAATGAGCAGTTCTTC. This encodes CASSRRRGPYNEQFF. The variable domain in full, with the rest retrieved from reference TRBV7-6 and TRBJ2-1, is GAGVSQSPRYKVTKRGQDVALRCDPISGHVSLYWYRQALGQGPEFLTYFNYEAQQDKSGLPNDRFSAERPEGSISTLTIQRTEQRDSAMYRCASSRRRGPYNEQFFGPGTRLTVL.

This clonotype was counted ten times or more. The V call is TRBV5-1, the J call TRBJ1-1; D might be TRBD1 (5 bases). V was pared by 4 bases and J by 3 bases, with 13 bases between. The CDR3 has 14 residues. Germline V gives CDR1 SGHRS, CDR2 YFSETQ. The CDR3 region has the DNA TGCGCCAGCAGCACGACCCCACAGGACACTGAAGCTTTCTTT. Translating it yields CASSTTPQDTEAFF.

V and J are TRBV3-1 and TRBJ2-3; a weak D match, TRBD2 (5 bases). The CDR3 runs to 13 residues. V lost 6 bases and J lost 6, with 13 bases in between. Germline assignment: CDR1 LGHDT and CDR2 YNNKEL (reference sequence). The CDR3 region has the DNA TGTGCCAGCAGAGCTAGCCGACTGGATACGCAGTATTTT. Protein sequence: CASRASRLDTQYF.

In this sample, this clonotype turned up a few times. The chain has TRBV4-1 and TRBJ2-7, with D possibly being TRBD2 (6 bases). The length of the CDR3 is 14 residues. The germline V and J ends were trimmed by 3 bases and 5 bases, with 14 bases remaining between them. From germline, CDR1 is MGHRA and CDR2 YSYEKL. This CDR3 is CASSQRDDTNEQYF. In DNA form, the CDR3 reads TGCGCCAGCAGCCAGCGGGACGACACCAACGAGCAGTACTTC.

This clonotype was counted ten times or more. V gene TRBV6-2 or TRBV6-3 combines with J gene TRBJ1-1; D is undetermined. Germline V lookup: CDR1 MNHEY, CDR2 SVGEGT. Trimming removed 5 bases from V and 4 bases from J, with 17 bases in between. The CDR3 covers 15 residues. CDR3 nucleotides: TGTGCCAGCAGTAGTTGGGCCCTGCGGGGCACTGAAGCTTTCTTT. Translating gives CASSSWALRGTEAFF.

This clonotype was counted once. In nucleotides, the CDR3 is TGTGCCATCAGTGACTGGAGACAGGGTAACACCGGGGAGCTGTTTTTT. Translating gives CAISDWRQGNTGELFF. The chain has TRBV10-3 and TRBJ2-2; 7 bases align to TRBD1. The CDR3 is made up of 16 amino acids. Germline V gives CDR1 ENHRY, CDR2 SYGVKD. V lost 3 bases, J lost 2 bases, and 6 bases stayed unmatched.

The chain recombines TRBV7-9 with TRBJ1-4, with D possibly TRBD1 on 5 matching bases. The CDR3 length is 15 residues. V lost 5 bases, J lost 4 bases, and 14 bases lay in between. Germline assignment: CDR1 SEHNR and CDR2 FQNEAQ (reference sequence). CDR3 DNA: TGTGCCAGCAGCCACAAAGACAGATTTAATGAAAAACTGTTTTTT. It translates to CASSHKDRFNEKLFF.

This clonotype was observed at least ten times. The V and J genes are TRBV28 and TRBJ1-5, with D unclear. V was trimmed by 5 bases and J by 5 bases, leaving 7 bases between them. This CDR3 spans 12 amino acids. Germline V gene sequence: CDR1 MDHEN, CDR2 SYDVKM. The CDR3 DNA reads as TGTGCCAGCAGTGGCAGCGATCAGCCCCAGCATTTT. It translates to CASSGSDQPQHF.

This chain uses TRBV20-1 with TRBJ2-7, with TRBD1 matching 10 bases. Germline CDR1 and CDR2: DFQATT and SNEGSKA (reference sequence). This CDR3 region has 14 residues. V was pared by 1 base and J by 2 bases, with 2 bases of the junction left unmatched. The CDR3 reads CSARAGTGAYEQYF. The CDR3 DNA follows: TGCAGTGCTAGAGCCGGGACAGGGGCCTACGAGCAGTACTTC.

The V call is TRBV29-1, the J call TRBJ2-7, with D tentatively TRBD2 (5 bases). Trimming pared 4 bases from V and 3 bases from J, leaving 10 bases between. Germline CDR1 and CDR2: SQVTM and ANQGSEA. This CDR3 comprises 12 residues. The CDR3 nucleotides read TGCAGCGTTGGGACTGAGGGCTACGAGCAGTACTTC. Translation gives CSVGTEGYEQYF.